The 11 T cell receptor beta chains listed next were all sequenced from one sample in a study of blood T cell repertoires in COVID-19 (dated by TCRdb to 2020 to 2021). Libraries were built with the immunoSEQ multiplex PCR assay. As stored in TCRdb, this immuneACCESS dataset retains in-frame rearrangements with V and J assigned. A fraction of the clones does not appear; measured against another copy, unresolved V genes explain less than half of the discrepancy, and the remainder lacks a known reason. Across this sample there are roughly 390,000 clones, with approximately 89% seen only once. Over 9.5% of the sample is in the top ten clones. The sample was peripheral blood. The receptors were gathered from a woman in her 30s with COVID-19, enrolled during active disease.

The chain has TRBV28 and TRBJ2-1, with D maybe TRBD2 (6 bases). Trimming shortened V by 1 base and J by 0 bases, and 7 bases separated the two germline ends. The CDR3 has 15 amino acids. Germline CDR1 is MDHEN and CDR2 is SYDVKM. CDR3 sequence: CASSLFGGSYNEQFF. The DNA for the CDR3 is TGTGCCAGCAGTTTATTCGGGGGCTCCTACAATGAGCAGTTCTTC. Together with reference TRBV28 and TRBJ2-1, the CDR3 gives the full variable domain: DVKVTQSSRYLVKRTGEKVFLECVQDMDHENMFWYRQDPGLGLRLIYFSYDVKMKEKGDIPEGYSVSREKKERFSLILESASTNQTSMYLCASSLFGGSYNEQFFGPGTRLTVL.

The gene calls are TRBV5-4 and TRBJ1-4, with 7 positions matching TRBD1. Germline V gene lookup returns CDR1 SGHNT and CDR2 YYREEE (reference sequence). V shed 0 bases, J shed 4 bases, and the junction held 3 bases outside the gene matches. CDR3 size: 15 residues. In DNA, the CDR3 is TGTGCCAGCAGCTTGGCGACAGGGAGTAATGAAAAACTGTTTTTT. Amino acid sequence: CASSLATGSNEKLFF.

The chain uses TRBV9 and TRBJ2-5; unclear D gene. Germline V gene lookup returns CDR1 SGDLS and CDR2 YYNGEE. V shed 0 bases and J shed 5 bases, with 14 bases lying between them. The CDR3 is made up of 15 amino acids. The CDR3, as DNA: TGTGCCAGCAGCGTAGCTACGACGGGTGTGGAGACCCAGTACTTC. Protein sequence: CASSVATTGVETQYF.

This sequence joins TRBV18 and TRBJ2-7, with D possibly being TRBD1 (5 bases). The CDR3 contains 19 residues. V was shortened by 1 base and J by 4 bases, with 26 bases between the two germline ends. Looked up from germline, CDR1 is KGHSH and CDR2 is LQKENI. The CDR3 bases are TGTGCCAGCTCACCACTTTACCTCCCCCCCGGGCAGGGTACTTACGAGCAGTACTTC. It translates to CASSPLYLPPGQGTYEQYF.

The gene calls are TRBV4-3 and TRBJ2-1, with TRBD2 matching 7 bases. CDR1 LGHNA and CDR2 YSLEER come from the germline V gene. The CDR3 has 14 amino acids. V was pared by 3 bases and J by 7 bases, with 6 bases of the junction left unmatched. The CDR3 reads CASSHASGGNEQFF. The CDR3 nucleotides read TGCGCCAGCAGCCATGCTAGCGGAGGGAATGAGCAGTTCTTC.

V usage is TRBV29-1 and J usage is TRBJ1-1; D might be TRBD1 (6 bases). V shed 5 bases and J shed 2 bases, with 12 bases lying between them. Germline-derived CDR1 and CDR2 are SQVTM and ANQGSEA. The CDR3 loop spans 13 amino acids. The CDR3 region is CSVLGQTNTEAFF. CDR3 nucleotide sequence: TGCAGCGTTTTGGGACAAACTAACACTGAAGCTTTCTTT.

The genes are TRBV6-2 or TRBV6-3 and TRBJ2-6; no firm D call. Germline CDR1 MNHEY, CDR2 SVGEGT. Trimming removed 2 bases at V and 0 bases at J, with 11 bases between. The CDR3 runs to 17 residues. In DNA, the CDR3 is TGTGCCAGCAGTTACGTGCACAATCCCTCTGGGGCCAACGTCCTGACTTTC. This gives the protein CASSYVHNPSGANVLTF.

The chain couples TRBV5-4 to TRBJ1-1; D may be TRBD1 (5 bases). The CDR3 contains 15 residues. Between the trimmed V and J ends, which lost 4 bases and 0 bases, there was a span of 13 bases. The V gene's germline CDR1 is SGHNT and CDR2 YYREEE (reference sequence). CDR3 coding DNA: TGTGCCAGCAGCCCGAGGACATCCATGAACACTGAAGCTTTCTTT. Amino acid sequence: CASSPRTSMNTEAFF.

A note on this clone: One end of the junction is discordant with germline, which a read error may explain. CDR3 protein: CACSRPNTGELFF. Written as DNA, the CDR3 is TGCGCCTGCAGCAGGCCGAACACCGGGGAGCTGTTTTTT. The chain has TRBV10-1 and TRBJ2-2; no reliable D call. This CDR3 is built from 13 residues. Germline loops: CDR1 WNHNN, CDR2 SYGVQD (reference sequence).

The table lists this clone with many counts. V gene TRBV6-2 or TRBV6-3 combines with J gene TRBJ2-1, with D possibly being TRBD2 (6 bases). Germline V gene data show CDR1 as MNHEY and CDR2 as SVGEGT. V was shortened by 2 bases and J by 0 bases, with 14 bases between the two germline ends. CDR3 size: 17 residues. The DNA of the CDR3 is TGTGCCAGCAGTTACCGGACGGCGGGGAACTCCTACAATGAGCAGTTCTTC. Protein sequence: CASSYRTAGNSYNEQFF.

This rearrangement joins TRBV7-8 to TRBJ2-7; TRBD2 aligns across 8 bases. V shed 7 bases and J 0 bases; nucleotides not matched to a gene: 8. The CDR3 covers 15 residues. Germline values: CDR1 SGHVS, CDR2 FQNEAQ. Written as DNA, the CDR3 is TGTGCCAGCAAGATCCGGGGGGGGCACTCCTACGAGCAGTACTTC. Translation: CASKIRGGHSYEQYF.